This T cell receptor (beta chain) was retrieved from a study of blood T cell repertoires in COVID-19. Study-wide background: PBMCs, B-cell-depleted T cells, or T cells provided the cDNA or gDNA that made up the material.

This CDR3 comprises 16 residues. Germline V CDR1 and CDR2: LGHDT, YNNKEL (reference sequence). V was clipped by 4 bases and J by 5 bases; unmatched bases: 5. Original data processing: Amplification of reference gene primers provided the estimated nucleated cell counts. The assay was immunoSEQ multiplex PCR, and TCRdb's table has in-frame clones only and misses some. V, J and clone size reflect that table, while D and trimming were determined from the DNA. The table has about 96,000 clones, around 84% seen once; the top ten hold roughly 17%. This clonotype was sampled from a woman aged 55 to 70 with acute or convalescent COVID-19. Sequencing was performed on peripheral blood. The J gene is TRBJ2-5, the V gene TRBV3-1 (or the pseudogene TRBV3-2); 15 bases fit TRBD2. The CDR3 coding sequence is TGTGCCAGCAGCCGAGGGACTAGCGGGGGGTGGGAGACCCAGTACTTC. The encoded protein is CASSRGTSGGWETQYF.